The clone carrying this TCR beta chain was seen only a few times. This sample is drawn from a study of blood T cells in healthy people across ages. In the study overall: Capture via template switching afforded approximately one barcoded beta molecule per two T cells.

Germline assignment: CDR1 LGHDT and CDR2 YNNKEL (reference sequence). CDR3 length: 17 residues. V shed 3 bases and J 4 bases; nucleotides not matched to a gene: 12. The authors drew 7.5 to 10 milliliters of peripheral blood from each donor. Next came a second PCR, run for roughly 6 to 11 cycles, which used a sample-barcoded 5' primer along with a J-beta primer mix. Template switching added a 12-random-nucleotide identifier to every cDNA molecule. TCRdb analysed the 5' RACE reads with MiXCR anew, one entry per CDR3 protein. The top ten hold under 8% of the sample, which has fewer than 1.5 million distinct CDR3 sequences, roughly 40% seen once.

The chain recombines TRBV3-1 with TRBJ2-1; 7 positions match TRBD2. Sequenced: blood. This clonotype was obtained from a woman aged 18-29 years in good health. CDR3 in amino acids: CASSQIGERGPYNEQFF. The CDR3 DNA reads TGTGCCAGCAGCCAGATCGGAGAGCGGGGCCCATACAATGAGCAGTTCTTC.